This TCR beta chain derives from a study of Graves' ophthalmopathy and Graves' hyperthyroidism (dated by TCRdb to between 2017 and 2018). Context from the whole study: Hyperthyroidism was defined as stable when no progression to ophthalmopathy occurred within 18 months of follow-up. The study used TCR beta repertoire signatures to distinguish Graves' ophthalmopathy from Graves' hyperthyroidism and to predict progression to ophthalmopathy. Following sampling, methimazole starting at 30 mg daily was administered to hyperthyroidism patients, and high-dose intravenous methylprednisolone was administered to ophthalmopathy patients. T-cell repertoires of thyroid tissue and blood were compared in several hyperthyroidism patients. A discovery set of about a hundred patients (43 ophthalmopathy, 60 or so stable hyperthyroidism) was enrolled to explore V-J signatures distinguishing ophthalmopathy from hyperthyroidism. An independent validation cohort was composed of fewer than 20 hyperthyroidism patients and around 16 patients who later progressed from hyperthyroidism to ophthalmopathy. In total, approximately 140 blood samples were TCR-sequenced: under 45 ophthalmopathy, 75 hyperthyroidism and approximately 17 hyperthyroidism-to-ophthalmopathy patients.

This clonotype came up many times. No cognate antigen has been identified for it. Base qualities were left out, and no much larger clone turns up one base away. Overall results and qualifications from the work: No statistical method was used to predetermine the sample size, and group allocation was not hidden from the investigators. In cross-validation, the 13-signature model distinguished ophthalmopathy from stable hyperthyroidism with almost 90% sensitivity and just under 84% specificity, and in the test set the corresponding values were approximately 80% and 68%. Among expanded thyroid clonotypes with frequency above 0.001, most also showed up in blood, which suggests that blood repertoires may reflect the thyroid immune response. In validation, the model predicted ophthalmopathy progression with about 71% sensitivity and around 72% specificity; about a dozen predicted patients were CT-confirmed with GO in a median of 6.5 months.

Patients with hyperthyroidism were aged 18 to 65 years, had been newly diagnosed, and had a disease duration of less than 2 months. Patients with other autoimmune diseases, uncontrolled infections, pregnancy or lactation were excluded from the study. Diagnosis relied on clinical symptoms, serum thyroxine, TRAb, thyroid ultrasound and orbital computed tomography. Trizol reagent was used to extract the total RNA, and its quality was then checked on an Agilent 2100 Bioanalyzer. For repertoire sequencing, TCR beta CDR3 regions were amplified from RNA transcripts. The first round of RT-PCR was done with HTBI primers and the Qiagen OneStep RT-PCR kit, and was followed by a second round of multiplex PCR, then size selection and purification. Libraries were sequenced paired-end with 100 bp reads on an Illumina HiSeq2000. The source study handled its data this way. SOAPnuke was used to process the reads, removing any read that contained adapters or uncalled bases, had a mean Phred below 15, or lacked an exact match to the constant primer or identifier. COPE v1.2.5 was used to merge the high-quality paired reads. Clonotypes were defined as unique nucleotide sequences and were aligned to IMGT TRB V, D and J references using MiTCR v1.1. Only V-J combinations with frequency above 0.0001 were analysed, covering approximately 99% of repertoires. A TCR clonal expansion and chaos score per V-J combination was defined as the ratio of F50 clonal expansion to chaos observed in the TCRdist matrix. Features were reduced by Welch's t-statistics and random forest to around 14 V-J combinations, which fed a naive Bayes classifier. Thyroid-blood repertoire similarity was quantified with the Morisita-Horn index. In-frame beta chains were kept once TCRdb had trimmed the public reads at Q25 with fastp and called clones with MiXCR. Rows matching on CDR3 protein sequence are summarized as one entry with the most common DNA and genes. The V and J calls follow TCRdb's processing rather than the paper's. This sample has about 550,000 distinct CDR3 sequences in its table, and about 35% of those were observed once. The top ten constitute approximately 4.1% of the sample.

Based on the germline V gene (reference sequence), the CDR1 and CDR2 sequences are LNHNV and YYDKDF. The junction shows trimming of 1 base on V and 2 bases on J, plus 2 bases between the germline ends. The CDR3 starts with the cysteine, ends with the phenylalanine, and has 12 residues. The entry retains the CDR3 DNA only, 36 bases that are in frame from base 1. This TCR came from an adult man with Graves' hyperthyroidism. Sequenced sample: peripheral blood or thyroid tissue (not recorded which). The chain is assembled from TRBV15 and TRBJ1-1; no D gene can be assigned with confidence. The DNA sequence reads TGTGCCACCAGCAGAGGAAACACTGAAGCTTTCTTT. Protein translation: CATSRGNTEAFF.